The next 27 T cell receptor beta chains were all read from a single sample in a study of OX40 agonist ivuxolimab in advanced cancers. The protocol was immunoSEQ multiplex PCR, while the TCRdb copy is restricted to in-frame clones and leaves out a portion. The table has some 50,000 clones, about 91% seen once. Here the sequenced sample was CD4+ or CD8+ T cells sorted from blood, taken in a trial of the OX40 agonist ivuxolimab. All receptors come from an adult with an advanced solid tumor such as melanoma, head and neck, liver or kidney cancer.

The rearrangement joins TRBV7-6 to TRBJ2-1; 12 bases agree with TRBD2. Germline CDR1 and CDR2: SGHVS and FNYEAQ. The CDR3 totals 17 residues. Unmatched junction bases numbered 6, after V lost 1 base and J lost 5 bases. The CDR3 sequence: CASSLEASGGAHNEQFF. The DNA for the CDR3 is TGTGCCAGCAGCTTAGAGGCTAGCGGGGGGGCACACAATGAGCAGTTCTTC.

The gene calls are TRBV5-1 and TRBJ2-3; 7 bases align to TRBD1. Germline V gene data show CDR1 as SGHRS and CDR2 as YFSETQ. The CDR3 contains 14 residues. Trimming cost V 3 bases and J 3 bases; bases outside gene matches: 4. The CDR3 spells CASSWDSQTDTQYF. The CDR3 nucleotides read TGCGCCAGCAGCTGGGACAGCCAGACAGATACGCAGTATTTT.

V usage is TRBV19 and J usage is TRBJ2-1; D ambiguous. Germline values: CDR1 LNHDA, CDR2 SQIVND (reference sequence). The V gene lost 1 base and the J gene lost 3 bases, with 10 bases spanning the gap. The CDR3 spans 15 residues. The DNA of the CDR3 is TGTGCCAGTAGTATAGGCCCCCACGGCTACAATGAGCAGTTCTTC. It codes for CASSIGPHGYNEQFF.

The chain couples TRBV6-1 to TRBJ1-5; D remains ambiguous. CDR1 and CDR2 from the germline V gene are MNHNS and SASEGT. CDR3 length equals 18 residues. V lost 0 bases, J lost 3 bases, and 18 bases lay in between. The CDR3 DNA follows: TGTGCCAGCAGTGAAGCGTCGGAGGGTTGGGCCCTCAATCAGCCCCAGCATTTT. Translating gives CASSEASEGWALNQPQHF.

This clone was recorded only once. The chain links TRBV27 to TRBJ1-2, with D possibly being TRBD1 (6 bases). The germline gives CDR1 MNHEY, CDR2 SMNVEV (reference sequence). This CDR3 comprises 15 residues. Deletions cut 3 bases from V and 7 bases from J, with 18 bases between. Here the CDR3 reads CASSFRLGAIGGYTF. CDR3 sequence (DNA): TGTGCCAGCAGTTTTAGGTTGGGGGCGATAGGTGGCTACACCTTC.

This sequence joins TRBV4-1 and TRBJ2-7; 9 bases agree with TRBD2. J lost 1 base, V lost 2 bases, and 6 bases had no gene match. Germline CDR1 is MGHRA and CDR2 is YSYEKL. The CDR3 sequence is 16 residues long. The CDR3 nucleotides are TGCGCCAGCAGCCAATTAGCAGCGGGAGGATCCTACGAGCAGTACTTC. It yields the protein CASSQLAAGGSYEQYF.

V and J are TRBV28 and TRBJ2-1; 13 bases fit TRBD2. CDR3 length: 16 amino acids. Germline loops: CDR1 MDHEN, CDR2 SYDVKM. After removal of 4 bases from V and 8 bases from J, the junction contained 8 bases not matched to a gene. The CDR3 DNA reads as TGTGCCAGCAGTTCAAGAATACTAGCGGGGGGGCATGAGCAGTTCTTC. Its translation is CASSSRILAGGHEQFF. The variable domain in full, completed from reference TRBV28 and TRBJ2-1, reads DVKVTQSSRYLVKRTGEKVFLECVQDMDHENMFWYRQDPGLGLRLIYFSYDVKMKEKGDIPEGYSVSREKKERFSLILESASTNQTSMYLCASSSRILAGGHEQFFGPGTRLTVL.

The V and J genes are TRBV6-4 and TRBJ2-3; 10 bases map to TRBD2. Germline CDR1 and CDR2: MRHNA and SNTAGT. The CDR3 loop spans 16 amino acids. V shed 0 bases, J shed 2 bases, and the junction held 2 bases outside the gene matches. The CDR3 nucleotides read TGTGCCAGCAGTGACTCAGCGGGAGGGCCCACAGATACGCAGTATTTT. It yields the protein CASSDSAGGPTDTQYF.

The chain has TRBV11-3 and TRBJ2-7, with a possible D match to TRBD1 (5 bases). V was cut by 11 bases and J by 3 bases, with 11 bases left in between. The CDR3 totals 11 residues. CDR1 and CDR2 from the germline V gene are SGHNT and YENEEA. CDR3 sequence: CAGRDSYEQYF. For the CDR3, the DNA is TGTGCCGGACGAGACAGCTACGAGCAGTACTTC.

This clone was observed once. The CDR3 region has the DNA TGTGCCAGCAGCAAAGATAACAGGCCCCATGTTGAAAAACTGTTTTTT. Translation gives CASSKDNRPHVEKLFF. The chain recombines TRBV21-1 with TRBJ1-4; TRBD1, the D gene given by the table, was not confirmed from the DNA. TRBV21-1 is a listed pseudogene. The CDR3 has 16 residues.

The J gene is TRBJ1-1, the V gene TRBV28; tentative D call: TRBD1 (5 bases). CDR3 length: 14 amino acids. V lost 5 bases and J 5 bases, leaving 15 bases between the germline ends. Germline V CDR1 and CDR2: MDHEN, SYDVKM. DNA of the CDR3: TGTGCCAGCAGTCCGCGGGGGGGTATGACTGAAGCTTTCTTT. Amino acid sequence: CASSPRGGMTEAFF.

The V gene is TRBV6-1, the J gene TRBJ1-6; the match to TRBD1 covers 7 bases. The CDR3 runs to 15 residues. V trimming: 1 base; J trimming: 5 bases; junction bases outside the gene matches: 2. Germline V gene data show CDR1 as MNHNS and CDR2 as SASEGT. The CDR3 sequence: CASSEGDSNNSPLHF. Here the CDR3 DNA reads TGTGCCAGCAGTGAAGGGGACAGTAATAATTCACCCCTCCACTTT.

The chain has TRBV27 and TRBJ2-6; no clear D gene. The CDR3 runs to 14 residues. V was pared by 0 bases and J by 4 bases, with 4 bases between. Germline CDR1 MNHEY, CDR2 SMNVEV (reference sequence). The CDR3 DNA reads as TGTGCCAGCAGTTTATCCCTGGGGGCCAACGTCCTGACTTTC. It yields the protein CASSLSLGANVLTF.

The chain uses TRBV5-1 and TRBJ1-1, with a possible D match to TRBD1 (6 bases). With 6 bases removed from V and 0 bases from J, the gap between germline ends came to 12 bases. The CDR3 consists of 14 residues. Germline lookup yields CDR1 SGHRS and CDR2 YFSETQ. CDR3 loop: CASNGDIMNTEAFF. The DNA of the CDR3 is TGCGCCAGCAACGGGGACATCATGAACACTGAAGCTTTCTTT.

The rearrangement uses TRBV4-3 and TRBJ2-1; D may be TRBD1 or TRBD2 (6 bases each). The CDR3 extends over 19 amino acids. Germline CDR1 and CDR2: LGHNA and YSLEER. V lost 1 base and J lost 0, with 19 bases in between. In nucleotides, the CDR3 is TGCGCCAGCAGCCAAGTGGGCCCCAGGAGGGGGAGCTCCTACAATGAGCAGTTCTTC. This gives the protein CASSQVGPRRGSSYNEQFF.

This sequence joins TRBV6-5 and TRBJ2-3, with D uncertain. Trimming took off 2 bases at V and 2 bases at J, with 5 bases between the two ends. The CDR3 contains 13 residues. Germline V gives CDR1 MNHEY, CDR2 SVGAGI. CDR3 DNA sequence: TGTGCCAGCAGTTACGTATCCACAGATACGCAGTATTTT. This translates into CASSYVSTDTQYF.

This chain links TRBV7-9 with TRBJ2-2; possible D gene TRBD1, 6 bases. V lost 5 bases to trimming and J lost 1 base, with 14 bases between them. Looked up from germline, CDR1 is SEHNR and CDR2 is FQNEAQ (reference sequence). The CDR3 spans 16 residues. CDR3 sequence (DNA): TGTGCCAGCAGCCCAGTATCGACAGGGAACACCGGGGAGCTGTTTTTT. Translating gives CASSPVSTGNTGELFF.

Here the CDR3 DNA reads TGCAGCGCTCAGGGGAGAGGCACAGATACGCAGTATTTT. This sequence encodes CSAQGRGTDTQYF. V gene TRBV29-1 combines with J gene TRBJ2-3, with D possibly matching TRBD1 (6 bases). V lost 7 bases and J 1 base, leaving 12 bases between the germline ends. From germline, CDR1 is SQVTM and CDR2 ANQGSEA. CDR3 size: 13 residues.

The gene calls are TRBV27 and TRBJ2-1, with D tentatively TRBD1 (6 bases). Trimming stripped 6 bases from V and 3 bases from J, with 12 bases between. Germline lookup yields CDR1 MNHEY and CDR2 SMNVEV (reference sequence). CDR3 length: 14 residues. Written as DNA, the CDR3 is TGTGCCAGCAGCCCTCGGGACAACTACAATGAGCAGTTCTTC. It is translated as CASSPRDNYNEQFF.

The rearrangement links TRBV5-1 to TRBJ1-1; 7 bases line up with TRBD1. After removal of 4 bases from V and 1 base from J, the junction contained 4 bases not matched to a gene. This CDR3 has 14 amino acids. Germline V gene data show CDR1 as SGHRS and CDR2 as YFSETQ. CDR3 sequence: CASSINRGNTEAFF. The CDR3 bases are TGCGCCAGCAGCATAAACAGGGGGAACACTGAAGCTTTCTTT.

This chain links TRBV27 with TRBJ2-7; D possibly matches TRBD1 or TRBD2 (5 bases each). Germline values: CDR1 MNHEY, CDR2 SMNVEV (reference sequence). This CDR3 is 13 amino acids long. V was trimmed by 5 bases and J by 5 bases, leaving 13 bases between them. The CDR3 spells CASSPPRGNEQYF. In nucleotides, the CDR3 is TGTGCCAGCAGTCCCCCCCGGGGCAACGAGCAGTACTTC.

V gene TRBV4-3 combines with J gene TRBJ2-7; TRBD2 is a possible D gene (6 bases). The V end was cut by 1 base, the J end by 0 bases, with 13 bases between. The length of the CDR3 is 16 residues. Germline V gene sequence: CDR1 LGHNA, CDR2 YSLEER. Here the CDR3 DNA reads TGCGCCAGCAGCCAAGTAGGTGGGACTCTCTCCTACGAGCAGTACTTC. Translation: CASSQVGGTLSYEQYF.

The V and J genes are TRBV5-1 and TRBJ1-5; D call uncertain. Germline-derived CDR1 and CDR2 are SGHRS and YFSETQ. V was pared by 0 bases and J by 3 bases, with 10 bases between. This CDR3 has 15 residues. CDR3: CASSLEKRFNQPQHF. Written as DNA, the CDR3 is TGCGCCAGCAGCTTGGAGAAAAGATTCAATCAGCCCCAGCATTTT. Based on the CDR3 plus reference TRBV5-1 and TRBJ1-5, the full variable domain is KAGVTQTPRYLIKTRGQQVTLSCSPISGHRSVSWYQQTPGQGLQFLFEYFSETQRNKGNFPGRFSGRQFSNSRSEMNVSTLELGDSALYLCASSLEKRFNQPQHFGDGTRLSIL.

This clone appeared a single time. The chain is built from TRBV7-2 and TRBJ2-7; D is unclear. Deletions cut 1 base from V and 4 bases from J, with 8 bases between. This CDR3 is built from 13 residues. CDR1 is SGHTA, CDR2 FQGNSA, per germline. CDR3 amino acids: CASSLGMRYEQYF. The CDR3 DNA reads as TGTGCCAGCAGCTTAGGGATGCGGTACGAGCAGTACTTC.

This clone appeared a single time. This chain uses TRBV25-1 with TRBJ2-1; D unclear. Trimming removed 1 base at V and 4 bases at J, with 17 bases between. This CDR3 spans 17 amino acids. In germline, CDR1 is MGHDK, CDR2 SYGVNS. CDR3 in DNA: TGTGCCAGCAGTGAATCCCGCCAATTCAACCGTTACAATGAGCAGTTCTTC. Its translation is CASSESRQFNRYNEQFF.

This clone has a handful of counts. The chain couples TRBV29-1 to TRBJ1-2, with D possibly matching TRBD1 (6 bases). V was trimmed by 5 bases and J by 3 bases, leaving 19 bases between them. From germline, CDR1 is SQVTM and CDR2 ANQGSEA. The CDR3 loop spans 15 amino acids. CDR3 sequence reads: CSVPGQSVLDYGYTF. DNA for the CDR3: TGCAGCGTTCCCGGACAGTCCGTTCTTGACTATGGCTACACCTTC. The full variable domain, its missing parts supplied by reference TRBV29-1 and TRBJ1-2, is SAVISQKPSRDICQRGTSLTIQCQVDSQVTMMFWYRQQPGQSLTLIATANQGSEATYESGFVIDKFPISRPNLTFSTLTVSNMSPEDSSIYLCSVPGQSVLDYGYTFGSGTRLTVV.

The chain joins TRBV6-5 to TRBJ1-1; 8 bases match TRBD1. J gave up 7 bases and V 6 bases, and 13 bases lay outside the gene matches. CDR1 is MNHEY, CDR2 SVGAGI, per germline. The CDR3 runs 15 residues. The DNA of the CDR3 is TGTGCCAGCAGCCCCGGGACAGGCCTTAGACGTGAAGCTTTCTTT. Translated: CASSPGTGLRREAFF.